The rows below give T cell receptor beta chains drawn from one sample of a study of technical replicates of blood from a handful of donors. Sequenced by immunoSEQ multiplex PCR; TCRdb stores in-frame clones only, minus some. The sample comprises under 90,000 clones, almost 98% of which are singletons, and roughly 0.2% rests with the top ten. Sequencing input: T cells isolated from PBMCs. All receptors come from a human donor in good health. Each CDR3 is given with its conserved first and last residue. Each record gives: clone size, V gene, J gene, D gene, CDR3 DNA, CDR3 protein. A D gene is named only where the DNA matches it firmly. Clone size appears in some rows only: once, few, many, or a class for an expanded clone.

clone size: -; V gene: TRBV6-5; J gene: TRBJ2-7; D gene: TRBD1; CDR3 DNA: TGTGCCAGCAGTTACTCGTATGGACAGGCCTTTTACGAGCAGTACTTC; CDR3 protein: CASSYSYGQAFYEQYF
clone size: once; V gene: TRBV2; J gene: TRBJ2-7; D gene: TRBD2; CDR3 DNA: TGTGCCAGCAGTGAAGGGAGACTAGCGGGACTTCTCTCCTACGAGCAGTACTTC; CDR3 protein: CASSEGRLAGLLSYEQYF
clone size: -; V gene: TRBV7-9; J gene: TRBJ1-1; D gene: TRBD1; CDR3 DNA: TGTGCCAGCAGCCCGGGGACAGGCTCGAACACTGAAGCTTTCTTT; CDR3 protein: CASSPGTGSNTEAFF
clone size: -; V gene: TRBV5-4; J gene: TRBJ2-5; D gene: TRBD2; CDR3 DNA: TGTGCCAGCAGCTTGGAGGGACTAGCGGGGGTGGTGTACCAAGAGACCCAGTACTTC; CDR3 protein: CASSLEGLAGVVYQETQYF
clone size: -; V gene: TRBV28; J gene: TRBJ2-4; D gene: TRBD1; CDR3 DNA: TGTGCCAGCAGTTCTTCAGCACCTTGGACAGGGTCAAGACTAGCCAAAAACATTCAGTACTTC; CDR3 protein: CASSSSAPWTGSRLAKNIQYF
clone size: -; V gene: TRBV28; J gene: TRBJ2-7; D gene: -; CDR3 DNA: TGTGCCAGCAGCTTGAGGGGGAAATACTACGAGCAGTACTTC; CDR3 protein: CASSLRGKYYEQYF
clone size: -; V gene: TRBV5-1; J gene: TRBJ2-3; D gene: TRBD1; CDR3 DNA: TGCGCCAGCAGGGCCCTACAGGGGGCCAGGGATACGCAGTATTTT; CDR3 protein: CASRALQGARDTQYF
clone size: few; V gene: TRBV7-9; J gene: TRBJ2-1; D gene: TRBD2; CDR3 DNA: TGTGCCAGCAGCTTCCCGTGGGTACCGGGAGGGCCCTATGAGCAGTTCTTC; CDR3 protein: CASSFPWVPGGPYEQFF
clone size: -; V gene: TRBV29-1; J gene: TRBJ2-7; D gene: TRBD1; CDR3 DNA: TGCAGCGTTGATGATAGGGACAGGGGGCGAGCATACGAGCAGTACTTC; CDR3 protein: CSVDDRDRGRAYEQYF
clone size: -; V gene: TRBV30; J gene: TRBJ1-4; D gene: TRBD1; CDR3 DNA: TGTGCCTGGAGTTTGGGACAGTTTAATGAAAAACTGTTTTTT; CDR3 protein: CAWSLGQFNEKLFF
clone size: -; V gene: TRBV30; J gene: TRBJ2-7; D gene: -; CDR3 DNA: TGTGCCTGGAATACTGGACAGTACGAGCAGTACTTC; CDR3 protein: CAWNTGQYEQYF
clone size: -; V gene: TRBV25-1; J gene: TRBJ2-2; D gene: -; CDR3 DNA: TGTGCCAGCAGTGGACAGGCCGGGGAGCTGTTTTTT; CDR3 protein: CASSGQAGELFF
clone size: -; V gene: TRBV2; J gene: TRBJ2-5; D gene: -; CDR3 DNA: TGTGCCAGCAGTTGGAGGAAGCAAGAGACCCAGTACTTC; CDR3 protein: CASSWRKQETQYF
clone size: -; V gene: TRBV9; J gene: TRBJ1-2; D gene: TRBD1; CDR3 DNA: TGTGCCAGCAGCGCAGGGACAGGGGGCTTTCGTGGCTACACCTTC; CDR3 protein: CASSAGTGGFRGYTF
clone size: once; V gene: TRBV18; J gene: TRBJ2-7; D gene: TRBD2; CDR3 DNA: TGTGCCAGCTCACAGGCGGGACTAGCGGCCCACGAGCAGTACTTC; CDR3 protein: CASSQAGLAAHEQYF
clone size: -; V gene: TRBV6-1; J gene: TRBJ1-1; D gene: TRBD1; CDR3 DNA: TGTGCCAGCAGTCAAGACAGGGCCACTGAAGCTTTCTTT; CDR3 protein: CASSQDRATEAFF
clone size: -; V gene: TRBV7-9; J gene: TRBJ1-2; D gene: -; CDR3 DNA: TGTGCCAGCAGCTTAGGACAAGACTATGGCTACACCTTC; CDR3 protein: CASSLGQDYGYTF
clone size: -; V gene: TRBV13; J gene: TRBJ2-7; D gene: TRBD1; CDR3 DNA: TGTGCCAGCAGTTACCCGGGACAGGGGGCCTACGAGCAGTACTTC; CDR3 protein: CASSYPGQGAYEQYF
clone size: -; V gene: TRBV5-6; J gene: TRBJ1-1; D gene: -; CDR3 DNA: TGTGCCAGCAGCGAGTGGCTAGGTTTTGGCACTGAAGCTTTCTTT; CDR3 protein: CASSEWLGFGTEAFF
clone size: once; V gene: TRBV6-5; J gene: TRBJ2-5; D gene: -; CDR3 DNA: TGTGCCAGCATGACAGGAAACAACCAAGAGACCCAGTACTTC; CDR3 protein: CASMTGNNQETQYF
clone size: -; V gene: TRBV27; J gene: TRBJ2-3; D gene: -; CDR3 DNA: TGTGCCAGCAGCGGTAGCACAGATACGCAGTATTTT; CDR3 protein: CASSGSTDTQYF
clone size: -; V gene: TRBV2; J gene: TRBJ1-1; D gene: TRBD1; CDR3 DNA: TGTGCCAGCAATGGAGACAGGGGTACTGAAGCTTTCTTT; CDR3 protein: CASNGDRGTEAFF
clone size: -; V gene: TRBV7-8; J gene: TRBJ2-1; D gene: TRBD2; CDR3 DNA: TGTGCCAGCAGCTCTACCTCTCTAGCGGACTCCTACAATGAGCAGTTCTTC; CDR3 protein: CASSSTSLADSYNEQFF
clone size: -; V gene: TRBV11-3; J gene: TRBJ1-2; D gene: TRBD1; CDR3 DNA: TGTGCCAGTACCTCCGGGACAGGGGACTATGGCTACACCTTC; CDR3 protein: CASTSGTGDYGYTF
clone size: -; V gene: TRBV7-9; J gene: TRBJ1-1; D gene: TRBD1; CDR3 DNA: TGTGCCAGCAGCTGGGGACAGGGGAACACTGAAGCTTTCTTT; CDR3 protein: CASSWGQGNTEAFF
clone size: -; V gene: TRBV11-1; J gene: TRBJ2-3; D gene: TRBD2; CDR3 DNA: TGTGCCAGCAGCTTAGGGACTAGCGGGAGCACAGATACGCAGTATTTT; CDR3 protein: CASSLGTSGSTDTQYF
clone size: -; V gene: TRBV4-1; J gene: TRBJ1-1; D gene: -; CDR3 DNA: TGCGCCAGCAGCCAAGTTTCGTCCGGGGTCGGCACTGAAGCTTTCTTT; CDR3 protein: CASSQVSSGVGTEAFF
clone size: -; V gene: TRBV5-1; J gene: TRBJ1-4; D gene: TRBD1; CDR3 DNA: TGCGCCAGCAGCCCCGGACCCGGGACAGTCGATGAAAAACTGTTTTTT; CDR3 protein: CASSPGPGTVDEKLFF
clone size: -; V gene: TRBV2; J gene: TRBJ2-5; D gene: -; CDR3 DNA: TGTGCCAGCACCATCAGAAGCGGCAAAGAGACCCAGTACTTC; CDR3 protein: CASTIRSGKETQYF
clone size: -; V gene: TRBV6-1; J gene: TRBJ2-3; D gene: -; CDR3 DNA: TGTGCCAGCAGGATGGTAGAAAGCACAGATACGCAGTATTTT; CDR3 protein: CASRMVESTDTQYF
clone size: -; V gene: TRBV5-6; J gene: TRBJ2-5; D gene: -; CDR3 DNA: TGTGCCAGCAGCTTGTTGGTCGGAGAGTACCAAGAGACCCAGTACTTC; CDR3 protein: CASSLLVGEYQETQYF
clone size: once; V gene: TRBV5-1; J gene: TRBJ1-2; D gene: -; CDR3 DNA: TGCGCCAGCAGCTTGGCCGTGGAGCACTATGGCTACACCTTC; CDR3 protein: CASSLAVEHYGYTF
clone size: -; V gene: TRBV19; J gene: TRBJ2-1; D gene: -; CDR3 DNA: TGTGCCAGTGCCGATACGGGTAGGACTACGCGGAATGAGCAGTTCTTC; CDR3 protein: CASADTGRTTRNEQFF
clone size: -; V gene: TRBV4-1; J gene: TRBJ2-3; D gene: TRBD1; CDR3 DNA: TGCGCCAGCAGCCAGTTGGACATGGGACAGGGGAAGCCAGATACGCAGTATTTT; CDR3 protein: CASSQLDMGQGKPDTQYF
clone size: -; V gene: TRBV9; J gene: TRBJ1-1; D gene: -; CDR3 DNA: TGTGCCAGCACCCCCACCCCACGGGGTCGGGAAGCTTTCTTT; CDR3 protein: CASTPTPRGREAFF
clone size: -; V gene: TRBV28; J gene: TRBJ1-4; D gene: -; CDR3 DNA: TGTGCCAGCAGTCCCGGGGAGACAACTAATGAAAAACTGTTTTTT; CDR3 protein: CASSPGETTNEKLFF
clone size: -; V gene: TRBV7-6; J gene: TRBJ2-1; D gene: TRBD2; CDR3 DNA: TGTGCCAGCAGCTTATTTCGGTCCACTAGCGGGAACACAGATAGACATGAGCAGTTCTTC; CDR3 protein: CASSLFRSTSGNTDRHEQFF
clone size: -; V gene: TRBV28; J gene: TRBJ2-7; D gene: -; CDR3 DNA: TGTGCCAGCAGTTCTTTCTTACTCTCCCCCTACGAGCAGTACTTC; CDR3 protein: CASSSFLLSPYEQYF
clone size: -; V gene: TRBV7-9; J gene: TRBJ1-5; D gene: TRBD1; CDR3 DNA: TGTGCCAGCAGCCGGACAGGCGATAGCAATCAGCCCCAGCATTTT; CDR3 protein: CASSRTGDSNQPQHF
clone size: -; V gene: TRBV7-9; J gene: TRBJ1-2; D gene: -; CDR3 DNA: TGTGCCAGCAGCCTAAGCTCAGGGAGGGATGGCTACACCTTC; CDR3 protein: CASSLSSGRDGYTF